The rows below give T cell receptor beta chains drawn from one sample of a study of CD8+CD57+ T cells in acquired aplastic anemia. TCRdb processed the reads anew with MiXCR; each CDR3 protein has one entry. This table has about 190,000 distinct CDR3 sequences, roughly half appearing once. Material for sequencing was sorted CD4+, CD8+, or CD8+CD57+ T cells (not recorded which) from PBMCs. Source of these receptors: a human donor in good health, serving as a control. Each CDR3 is given without its conserved first and last residue. Each record gives: J gene, V gene, CDR3 protein.

j_gene: TRBJ2-1; v_gene: TRBV20-1; CDR3aa: SARGTAGDYNEQF
j_gene: TRBJ2-5; v_gene: TRBV15; CDR3aa: ATSRVSGTQY
j_gene: TRBJ1-2; v_gene: TRBV6-5; CDR3aa: ASSFPGWGYT
j_gene: TRBJ2-1; v_gene: TRBV5-1; CDR3aa: ASSLAGWSNEQF
j_gene: TRBJ2-5; v_gene: TRBV2; CDR3aa: ASSPGGGPWEETQH
j_gene: TRBJ2-1; v_gene: TRBV7-9; CDR3aa: ASSLGEQF
j_gene: TRBJ1-1; v_gene: TRBV10-3; CDR3aa: AISRMENTEAF
j_gene: TRBJ2-3; v_gene: TRBV20-1; CDR3aa: SARAGGGTDTQY
j_gene: TRBJ1-3; v_gene: TRBV2; CDR3aa: ASSLMAGNTIY
j_gene: TRBJ1-6; v_gene: TRBV5-1; CDR3aa: ASSLAWSQAGSPLH
j_gene: TRBJ2-5; v_gene: TRBV7-9; CDR3aa: ASSRPPVETQY
j_gene: TRBJ1-6; v_gene: TRBV11-2; CDR3aa: ASSLWGMGSPLH
j_gene: TRBJ1-2; v_gene: TRBV15; CDR3aa: ATSRDTGVLDGYT
j_gene: TRBJ2-1; v_gene: TRBV15; CDR3aa: ATSRDQASEQF
j_gene: TRBJ1-1; v_gene: TRBV4-1; CDR3aa: ASSQGGLNTEAF
j_gene: TRBJ2-7; v_gene: TRBV10-1; CDR3aa: ASSDGGGAWYEQY
j_gene: TRBJ1-1; v_gene: TRBV7-6; CDR3aa: ASMWGFTEAF
j_gene: TRBJ2-7; v_gene: TRBV12-3/TRBV12-4; CDR3aa: ASSLPGLAGGPYEQY
j_gene: TRBJ1-1; v_gene: TRBV9; CDR3aa: ASSVGGHGNTEAF
j_gene: TRBJ1-6; v_gene: TRBV19; CDR3aa: ASSSSPLSSPLH